This entry lists 20 T cell receptor beta chains sequenced from one sample in a study of T cells in Graves' hyperthyroidism and ophthalmopathy. RNA transcripts yielded amplified TCR beta CDR3 regions. The HTBI primer set served for first-round RT-PCR of the TCR CDR3. TCRdb re-analysed the multiplex PCR reads in MiXCR, keeping a single row per CDR3 protein. This sample carries 500,000 to 650,000 distinct CDR3 sequences, around 15% of them seen once, and the ten largest clones take around 13%. The sequenced sample was blood. Receptors were obtained from a woman in her forties or fifties with Graves' ophthalmopathy.

This clonotype was counted many times. The rearrangement uses TRBV28 and TRBJ2-1; 9 bases are shared with TRBD1. J gave up 5 bases and V 4 bases, and 9 bases lay outside the gene matches. Germline-derived CDR1 and CDR2 are MDHEN and SYDVKM. This CDR3 spans 16 amino acids. This chain's CDR3 is CASSSIWGTGNNEQFF. The CDR3, as DNA: TGTGCCAGCAGTTCGATATGGGGGACAGGGAACAATGAGCAGTTCTTC.

This clonotype appeared many times. The J gene is TRBJ1-4, the V gene TRBV9; D uncertain. This CDR3 spans 15 amino acids. Germline V gene data show CDR1 as SGDLS and CDR2 as YYNGEE. Trimming removed 1 base at V and 5 bases at J, with 12 bases between. CDR3 in amino acids: CASSVTPNVNEKLFF. CDR3 bases: TGTGCCAGCAGCGTAACCCCTAACGTAAATGAAAAACTGTTTTTT.

The sample holds many counts of this clonotype. The rearrangement uses TRBV3-1 and TRBJ2-1, with D hard to call. This CDR3 contains 14 residues. CDR1 and CDR2 (germline): LGHDT, YNNKEL (reference sequence). Trimming left V 1 base short and J 6 bases short, with 10 bases between. As DNA, the CDR3 is TGTGCCAGCAGCCAAGGGGGTTCGGTCAATGAGCAGTTCTTC. Residues: CASSQGGSVNEQFF.

On this clonotype itself: This may be a read error: a much more frequent sequence differs by one nucleotide. The J gene is TRBJ1-2, the V gene TRBV7-2; D is unresolved. From germline, CDR1 is SGHTA and CDR2 FQGNSA. This CDR3 has 15 amino acids. V dropped 0 bases and J dropped 8 bases, with 16 bases sitting between them. The CDR3 nucleotides are TGTGCCAGCAGCTTAGCCATAGTGTACAAAGAGGGCTACACCTTC. Residues: CASSLAIVYKEGYTF.

The J gene is TRBJ2-5, the V gene TRBV20-1, with unresolved D. The CDR3 covers 12 residues. The germline CDR1 and CDR2 sequences are DFQATT and SNEGSKA (reference sequence). The V end was cut by 3 bases, the J end by 5 bases, with 10 bases between. CDR3 protein: CSASGRAETQYF. DNA of the CDR3: TGCAGTGCTAGCGGGCGCGCGGAGACCCAGTACTTC.

This clonotype has ten or more counts. This rearrangement joins TRBV7-9 to TRBJ2-3; 7 nucleotides agree with TRBD2. CDR1 is SEHNR, CDR2 FQNEAQ, per germline (reference sequence). With 4 bases clipped from V and 2 bases from J, the junction kept 18 bases outside the gene matches. This CDR3 is built from 19 residues. This CDR3 is CASSSTSTGLAVNTDTQYF. DNA for the CDR3: TGTGCCAGCAGCTCTACTTCGACCGGGCTAGCGGTTAACACAGATACGCAGTATTTT.

The sample holds a few counts of this clonotype. With a much larger clone just one base away, this may be a read error. The chain is built from TRBV28 and TRBJ2-1, with TRBD1 as a possible D gene (5 bases). Germline V CDR1 and CDR2: MDHEN, SYDVKM. This CDR3 spans 11 amino acids. V gave up 5 bases and J gave up 10 bases, with 9 bases separating them. CDR3 amino acids: CASSGQGEQFF. The CDR3 region has the DNA TGTGCCAGCAGTGGACAAGGCGAGCAGTTCTTC.

This clonotype was counted a few times. V usage is TRBV28 and J usage is TRBJ1-2; perhaps TRBD1 as D (6 bases). Trimming shortened V by 4 bases and J by 7 bases, and 10 bases separated the two germline ends. Germline V lookup: CDR1 MDHEN, CDR2 SYDVKM. The CDR3 has 12 amino acids. The CDR3 DNA reads TGTGCCAGCAGTTACAGGGTGGGTGGCTACACCTTC. Translated: CASSYRVGGYTF.

This clonotype has ten or more counts. The J gene is TRBJ2-3, the V gene TRBV24-1; D may be TRBD1 or TRBD2 (5 bases each). This CDR3 comprises 16 residues. The germline CDR1 and CDR2 sequences are KGHDR and SFDVKD. The V and J ends lost 3 bases and 5 bases respectively, with 17 bases between them. Here the CDR3 DNA reads TGTGCCACCAGTGATCCTATTGGGACGCAGGGAGATACGCAGTATTTT. Translating gives CATSDPIGTQGDTQYF.

This clonotype was found many times. The genes are TRBV15 and TRBJ1-1; a weak D match, TRBD1 (5 bases). The CDR3 runs 14 residues. Trimming took 5 bases from V and 2 from J, leaving 12 bases between them. Per germline, CDR1 LNHNV and CDR2 YYDKDF (reference sequence). DNA of the CDR3: TGTGCCACCAGCGTCGCCGGGGCAAACACTGAAGCTTTCTTT. It is translated as CATSVAGANTEAFF. Combining the CDR3 with reference TRBV15 and TRBJ1-1 gives the whole variable domain DAMVIQNPRYQVTQFGKPVTLSCSQTLNHNVMYWYQQKSSQAPKLLFHYYDKDFNNEADTPDNFQSRRPNTSFCFLDIRSPGLGDTAMYLCATSVAGANTEAFFGQGTRLTVV.

This chain joins TRBV6-1 and TRBJ2-2; 13 positions agree with TRBD2. This CDR3 is built from 16 residues. Germline V gene data show CDR1 as MNHNS and CDR2 as SASEGT. V dropped 5 bases and J dropped 5; count of bases not matched to a gene: 5. The CDR3 DNA reads as TGTGCCAGCAGTCGGGGACTAGCGGGACGGACCGGGGAGCTGTTTTTT. Translation gives CASSRGLAGRTGELFF.

This clonotype was observed many times. The chain is built from TRBV28 and TRBJ2-5; 7 bases fit TRBD1. The V gene's germline CDR1 is MDHEN and CDR2 SYDVKM. The V and J ends lost 6 bases and 5 bases, in that order; junction bases with no gene match: 9. The CDR3 extends over 14 amino acids. The CDR3, as DNA: TGTGCCAGCAGGCTGGACAGGTCGCGGGAGACCCAGTACTTC. Its protein is CASRLDRSRETQYF.

This clonotype was observed once. This chain joins TRBV18 and TRBJ1-5; 9 bases line up with TRBD1. The CDR3 totals 19 residues. CDR1 KGHSH and CDR2 LQKENI come from the germline V gene. The V gene end was trimmed by 3 bases and the J gene end by 0 bases; junction bases not matched to a gene: 12. The CDR3 loop is CASSPSRQGVSYSNQPQHF. The CDR3 region has the DNA TGTGCCAGCTCACCTTCGAGACAGGGGGTCTCTTATAGCAATCAGCCCCAGCATTTT.

In its sample, this clonotype was seen a few times. V usage is TRBV19 and J usage is TRBJ1-3; no clear D gene. Germline CDR1 reads LNHDA; CDR2 reads SQIVND (reference sequence). The CDR3 is 14 amino acids. V lost 2 bases to trimming and J lost 0 bases, with 5 bases between them. CDR3 in DNA: TGTGCCAGTAGTATACGGGGCTCTGGAAACACCATATATTTT. Its protein product is CASSIRGSGNTIYF.

This clonotype was counted many times. A junction end diverges from the germline sequence, so it may reflect a read error. This chain uses TRBV27 with TRBJ2-1, with 8 bases identical to TRBD2. In germline, CDR1 is MNHEY, CDR2 SMNVEV (reference sequence). The CDR3 is made up of 16 amino acids. The CDR3 DNA reads as TGTACCAGCAGTTCCCTACGGGGACTAGGTCTCAATGAGCAGTTCTTC. Protein product: CTSSSLRGLGLNEQFF.

This clonotype was counted many times. The chain combines TRBV28 with TRBJ1-3, with TRBD1 as a possible D gene (6 bases). The CDR3 extends over 15 amino acids. V was trimmed by 4 bases and J by 4 bases, leaving 14 bases between them. CDR1 and CDR2 from the germline V gene are MDHEN and SYDVKM. The CDR3 DNA reads TGTGCCAGCAGTTCAGCGGGGGCAGTAGGAAACACCATATATTTT. Translated: CASSSAGAVGNTIYF.

This clonotype was picked up many times. The chain uses TRBV5-1 and TRBJ2-1; possible D gene TRBD2, 6 bases. This CDR3 spans 16 amino acids. Germline CDR1 reads SGHRS; CDR2 reads YFSETQ. V dropped 0 bases and J dropped 4 bases, with 14 bases sitting between them. DNA for the CDR3: TGCGCCAGCAGCTTGGATCGCTCTGGGGGGTACAATGAGCAGTTCTTC. Its protein is CASSLDRSGGYNEQFF.

This clonotype was seen a few times. This chain joins TRBV5-1 and TRBJ2-2; 10 nucleotides match TRBD2. The CDR3 is 17 amino acids. Germline V gene sequence: CDR1 SGHRS, CDR2 YFSETQ. V lost 3 bases, J lost 6 bases, and 11 bases stayed unmatched. CDR3 sequence reads: CASSSRGLAGASGELFF. For the CDR3, the DNA is TGCGCCAGCAGCTCCAGAGGGCTAGCGGGAGCCTCCGGGGAGCTGTTTTTT.

This clonotype has at least ten counts. V usage is TRBV28 and J usage is TRBJ1-5; D is possibly TRBD1 (5 bases). The V gene lost 2 bases and the J gene lost 2 bases, with 13 bases spanning the gap. This CDR3 is built from 16 residues. Germline loops: CDR1 MDHEN, CDR2 SYDVKM. The CDR3 bases are TGTGCCAGCAGTTTAGGCAGGGCGGGTGGCAATCAGCCCCAGCATTTT. It specifies CASSLGRAGGNQPQHF.

This clonotype was observed many times. This chain joins TRBV5-1 and TRBJ2-5, with D perhaps matching TRBD2 (6 bases). CDR1 is SGHRS and CDR2 is YFSETQ in the germline V gene. Trimming stripped 4 bases from V and 2 bases from J, with 18 bases between. The CDR3 runs to 16 residues. In DNA, the CDR3 is TGCGCCAGCAGCCCCTTCGGGAGCAGGTCACAAGAGACCCAGTACTTC. The encoded protein is CASSPFGSRSQETQYF.